The clone carrying this TCR beta chain was seen at least ten times. Germline CDR1 and CDR2: SGHRS and YFSETQ. V was trimmed by 2 bases and J by 6 bases, leaving 20 bases between them. The CDR3 spans 16 residues. The source of the sample is a study of blood T cells in healthy people across ages. Primers used in a second PCR of about 6 to 11 cycles were a sample-barcoded 5' primer and a J-beta primer mix. TCRdb called the 5' RACE reads again in MiXCR, with one record for every CDR3 protein. The sample has around 670,000 distinct CDR3 sequences, approximately 30% seen once; the top ten hold about 15%. The gene calls are TRBV5-1 and TRBJ1-2, with TRBD1 as a possible D gene (5 bases). The sample was blood. The clonotype originates from a woman older than 75 in good health. The CDR3 DNA reads TGCGCCAGCAGCTTCGATTCGACAGCCCTAGGCGATGGCTACACCTTC. Amino acid sequence: CASSFDSTALGDGYTF.